A single sample is the source of the 5 T cell receptor beta chains below, sequenced in a study of blood T cells in healthy people across ages. With a J-beta primer mix and a sample-barcoded 5' primer, a second PCR ran about 7 to 11 cycles. One entry per CDR3 protein results from TCRdb running MiXCR on the 5' RACE reads. The data show 550,000 to 700,000 distinct CDR3 sequences, 25% to 30% seen once. Sequencing input: blood. These receptor sequences come from a woman between 65 and 79 years old in good health.

This clonotype was counted between two and nine times. The V call is TRBV10-3, the J call TRBJ1-1; D gene uncertain. V lost 3 bases, J lost 5 bases, and 10 bases lay in between. CDR1 and CDR2 from the germline V gene are ENHRY and SYGVKD. This CDR3 has 13 residues. The CDR3 protein is CAISDNRGTEAFF. The CDR3 DNA sequence: TGTGCCATCAGTGACAATCGAGGGACTGAAGCTTTCTTT.

The chain carries TRBV3-1 and TRBJ1-2; a weak D match, TRBD1 (5 bases). V shed 4 bases and J shed 0 bases, with 12 bases lying between them. Germline values: CDR1 LGHDT, CDR2 YNNKEL (reference sequence). This CDR3 contains 15 residues. DNA for the CDR3: TGTGCCAGCAGCCTTCGACAGTCCTCTAACTATGGCTACACCTTC. Its translation is CASSLRQSSNYGYTF.

The chain employs TRBV7-2 and TRBJ1-4; the D is unclear. Trimming removed 2 bases at V and 10 bases at J, with 14 bases between. This CDR3 has 14 residues. Germline CDR1 SGHTA, CDR2 FQGNSA. The CDR3 loop is CASSLNGWMGKLFF. The CDR3 DNA reads as TGTGCCAGCAGCTTAAACGGATGGATGGGAAAACTGTTTTTT.

The rearrangement uses TRBV19 and TRBJ1-1, with D unresolved. V lost 5 bases to trimming and J lost 0 bases, with 10 bases between them. The CDR3 loop spans 14 amino acids. The germline V gene encodes CDR1 LNHDA and CDR2 SQIVND (reference sequence). The CDR3 spells CASSGLSMNTEAFF. In nucleotides, the CDR3 is TGTGCCAGTAGTGGGTTGTCCATGAACACTGAAGCTTTCTTT.

This clonotype has just a few counts. The chain is built from TRBV19 and TRBJ1-2; 11 nucleotides match TRBD1. Trimming took 2 bases from V and 8 from J; bases not matched to a gene: 16. The germline V gene encodes CDR1 LNHDA and CDR2 SQIVND (reference sequence). The CDR3 extends over 18 amino acids. The CDR3 DNA sequence: TGTGCCAGTAGTATATCCGGACAGGGGGCGTCTTACGTGCGAGGCTACACCTTC. Its protein product is CASSISGQGASYVRGYTF.